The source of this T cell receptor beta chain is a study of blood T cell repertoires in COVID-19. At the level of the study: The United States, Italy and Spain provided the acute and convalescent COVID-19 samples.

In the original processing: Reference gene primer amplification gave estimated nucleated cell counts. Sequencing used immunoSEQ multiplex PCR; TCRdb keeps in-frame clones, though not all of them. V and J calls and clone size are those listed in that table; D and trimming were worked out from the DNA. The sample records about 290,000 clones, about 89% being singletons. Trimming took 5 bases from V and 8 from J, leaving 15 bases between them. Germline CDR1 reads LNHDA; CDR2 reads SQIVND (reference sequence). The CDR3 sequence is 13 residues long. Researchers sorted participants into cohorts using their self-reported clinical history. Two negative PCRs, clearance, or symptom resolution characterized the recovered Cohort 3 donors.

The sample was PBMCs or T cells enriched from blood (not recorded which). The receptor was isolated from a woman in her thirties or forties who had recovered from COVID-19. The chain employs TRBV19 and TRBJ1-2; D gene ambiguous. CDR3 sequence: CASSPASIGGYTF. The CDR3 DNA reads TGTGCCAGTAGTCCCGCCTCAATCGGGGGCTACACCTTC.